Below, 6 T cell receptor beta chains from the same sample are listed, as sequenced in a study of OX40 agonist ivuxolimab in advanced cancers. Libraries were built with the immunoSEQ multiplex PCR assay. TCRdb re-hosts the immuneACCESS table, in-frame sequences only. Its copies lack some clones; in the studies checked, an unresolved V gene accounts for under half of them, and the cause for the rest is not known. The sample table shows about 12,000 clones, and 60% to 80% are seen once. The top ten hold roughly a quarter of the sample. This material consisted of CD4+ or CD8+ T cells sorted from blood, taken in a trial of the OX40 agonist ivuxolimab. All receptors derive from an adult with an advanced solid tumor such as melanoma, head and neck, liver or kidney cancer.

Here the CDR3 reads CASSLRISSYNEQFF. CDR3 bases: TGTGCCAGCAGCTTAAGGATTAGCTCCTACAATGAGCAGTTCTTC. The chain is built from TRBV7-7 and TRBJ2-1; no definite D call. The CDR3 runs to 15 residues. Germline values: CDR1 SSHAT, CDR2 FNYEAQ (reference sequence). Deletions cut 2 bases from V and 0 bases from J, with 8 bases between.

The chain carries TRBV7-2 and TRBJ1-1; possibly TRBD1 for D (6 bases). Germline CDR1 is SGHTA and CDR2 is FQGNSA. The CDR3 spans 15 residues. Trimming took 3 bases from V and 3 from J, leaving 14 bases between them. This CDR3 reads CASSLLQGSYTEAFF. CDR3 bases: TGTGCCAGCAGCTTGCTCCAGGGGTCTTACACTGAAGCTTTCTTT.

This clone has a single count. The chain employs TRBV7-2 and TRBJ2-1; 7 bases fit TRBD2. The junction had 2 bases not matched to a gene; V was cut back by 4 bases and J by 5 bases. The CDR3 has 13 amino acids. Germline loops: CDR1 SGHTA, CDR2 FQGNSA. CDR3 residues: CASSSLANNEQFF. DNA of the CDR3: TGTGCCAGCAGCTCACTAGCGAACAATGAGCAGTTCTTC.

The CDR3 nucleotides are TGTGCCAGCAGCCTAGGGGTAGGAAACACCATATATTTT. This codes for CASSLGVGNTIYF. The genes are TRBV9 and TRBJ1-3; perhaps TRBD1 as D (5 bases). The CDR3 extends over 13 amino acids. The V gene lost 4 bases and the J gene lost 4 bases, with 9 bases spanning the gap. Germline V gene lookup returns CDR1 SGDLS and CDR2 YYNGEE.

This chain uses TRBV5-1 with TRBJ2-2; 11 bases line up with TRBD2. Unmatched junction bases numbered 7, after V lost 0 bases and J lost 6 bases. Germline CDR1 SGHRS, CDR2 YFSETQ. The CDR3 length is 17 residues. CDR3 sequence reads: CASSLGSSGRAAGELFF. CDR3 coding DNA: TGCGCCAGCAGCTTGGGAAGTAGCGGGAGGGCCGCCGGGGAGCTGTTTTTT.

The gene calls are TRBV5-1 and TRBJ2-7; D gene unclear. CDR1 and CDR2 from the germline V gene are SGHRS and YFSETQ. The CDR3 is made up of 15 amino acids. V was pared by 0 bases and J by 0 bases, with 10 bases between. The CDR3 region has the DNA TGCGCCAGCAGCTTGGAGGCCTCTTCCTCCTACGAGCAGTACTTC. This translates into CASSLEASSSYEQYF.